This T cell receptor (beta chain) came from a study of cytomegalovirus exposure and HLA in healthy donors. Points from the study as a whole: In vitro work confirmed that three CMV-associated chains recognize CMV antigens. Rarity characterized most TCR sequences, yet some public TCRs appeared in many donors.

Concerning this clone itself: Antigen specificity is unknown.

Primers: 60 Vbeta forward and 13 Jbeta reverse. This table comes from immunoSEQ multiplex PCR, and its TCRdb copy is limited to in-frame clones, with some not included. The sample holds approximately 170,000 clones, 80% seen once. Germline V gene data show CDR1 as GTSNPN and CDR2 as SVGIG (reference sequence). This CDR3 is 11 amino acids long. The germline V and J ends were trimmed by 3 bases and 7 bases, with 9 bases remaining between them. Although they were nominally healthy when sampled, donors likely had unrecorded immune exposures. This TCR came from a woman aged 50 to 65 in good health and CMV-seropositive. The sequenced sample consisted of PBMCs. The V and J genes are TRBV30 and TRBJ1-1; the D is unclear. Here the CDR3 DNA reads TGTGCCTGGAGGTTCAGAATTGAAGCTTTCTTT. Its protein product is CAWRFRIEAFF.